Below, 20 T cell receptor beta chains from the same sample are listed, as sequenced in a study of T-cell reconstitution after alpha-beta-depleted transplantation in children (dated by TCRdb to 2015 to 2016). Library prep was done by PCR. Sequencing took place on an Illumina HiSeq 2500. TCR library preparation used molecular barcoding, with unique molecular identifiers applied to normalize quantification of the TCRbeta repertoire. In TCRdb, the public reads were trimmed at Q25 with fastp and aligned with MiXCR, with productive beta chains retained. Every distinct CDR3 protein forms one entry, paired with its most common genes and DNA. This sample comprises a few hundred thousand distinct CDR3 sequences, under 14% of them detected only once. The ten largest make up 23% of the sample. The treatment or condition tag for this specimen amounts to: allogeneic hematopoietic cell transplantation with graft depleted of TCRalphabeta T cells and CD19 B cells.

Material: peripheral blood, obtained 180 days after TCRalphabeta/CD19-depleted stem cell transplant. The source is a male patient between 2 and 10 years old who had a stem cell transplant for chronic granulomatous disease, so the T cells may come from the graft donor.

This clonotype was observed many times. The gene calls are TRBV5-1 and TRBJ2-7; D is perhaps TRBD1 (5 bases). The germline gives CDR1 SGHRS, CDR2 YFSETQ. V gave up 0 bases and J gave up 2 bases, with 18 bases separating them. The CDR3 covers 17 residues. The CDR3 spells CASSLVALSDRAYEQYF. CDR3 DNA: TGCGCCAGCAGCTTGGTAGCTTTGTCTGACAGAGCCTACGAGCAGTACTTC.

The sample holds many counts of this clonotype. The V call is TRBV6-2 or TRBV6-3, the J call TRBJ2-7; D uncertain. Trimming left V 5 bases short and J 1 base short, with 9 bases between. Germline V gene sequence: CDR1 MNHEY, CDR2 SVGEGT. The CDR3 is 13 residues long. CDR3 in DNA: TGTGCCAGCAGTCGATGGGTATCCTACGAGCAGTACTTC. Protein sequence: CASSRWVSYEQYF.

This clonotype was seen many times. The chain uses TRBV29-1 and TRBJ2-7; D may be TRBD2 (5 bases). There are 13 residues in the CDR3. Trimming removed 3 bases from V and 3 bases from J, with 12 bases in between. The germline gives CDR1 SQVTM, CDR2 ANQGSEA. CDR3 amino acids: CSVDSDWGYEQYF. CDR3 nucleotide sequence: TGCAGCGTTGATTCGGACTGGGGCTACGAGCAGTACTTC.

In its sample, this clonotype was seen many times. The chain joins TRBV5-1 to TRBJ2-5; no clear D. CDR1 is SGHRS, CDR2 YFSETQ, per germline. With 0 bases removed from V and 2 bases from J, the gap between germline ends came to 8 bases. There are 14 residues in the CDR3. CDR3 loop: CASSLDSAQETQYF. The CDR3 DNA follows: TGCGCCAGCAGCTTGGACAGCGCACAAGAGACCCAGTACTTC. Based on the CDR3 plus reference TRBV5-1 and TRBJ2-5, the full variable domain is KAGVTQTPRYLIKTRGQQVTLSCSPISGHRSVSWYQQTPGQGLQFLFEYFSETQRNKGNFPGRFSGRQFSNSRSEMNVSTLELGDSALYLCASSLDSAQETQYFGPGTRLLVL.

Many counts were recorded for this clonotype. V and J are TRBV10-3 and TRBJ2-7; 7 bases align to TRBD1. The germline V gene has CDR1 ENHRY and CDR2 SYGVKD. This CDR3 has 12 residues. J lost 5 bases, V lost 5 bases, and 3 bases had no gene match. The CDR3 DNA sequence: TGTGCCATCAGTATAGACAGGGACGAGCAGTACTTC. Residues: CAISIDRDEQYF.

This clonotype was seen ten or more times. The CDR3 spells CASSLEGYNYEQYF. The CDR3, as DNA: TGTGCCAGCAGCTTAGAGGGATATAACTACGAGCAGTACTTC. V usage is TRBV7-8 and J usage is TRBJ2-7; no firm D call. CDR1 is SGHVS, CDR2 FQNEAQ, per germline. Trimming took 1 base from V and 3 from J, leaving 10 bases between them. The CDR3 has 14 amino acids.

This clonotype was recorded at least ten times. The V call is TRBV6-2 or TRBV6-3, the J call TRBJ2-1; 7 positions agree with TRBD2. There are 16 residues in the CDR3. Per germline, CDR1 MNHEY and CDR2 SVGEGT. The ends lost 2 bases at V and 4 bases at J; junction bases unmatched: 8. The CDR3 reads CASSYPLADLYNEQFF. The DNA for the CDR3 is TGTGCCAGCAGTTACCCCCTAGCGGACCTTTACAATGAGCAGTTCTTC.

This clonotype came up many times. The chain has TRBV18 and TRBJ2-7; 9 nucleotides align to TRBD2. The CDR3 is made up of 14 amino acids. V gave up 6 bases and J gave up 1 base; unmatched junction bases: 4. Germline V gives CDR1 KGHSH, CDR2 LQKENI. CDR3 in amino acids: CASSDSGSSYEQYF. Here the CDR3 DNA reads TGTGCCAGCTCTGATAGCGGGAGTTCCTACGAGCAGTACTTC.

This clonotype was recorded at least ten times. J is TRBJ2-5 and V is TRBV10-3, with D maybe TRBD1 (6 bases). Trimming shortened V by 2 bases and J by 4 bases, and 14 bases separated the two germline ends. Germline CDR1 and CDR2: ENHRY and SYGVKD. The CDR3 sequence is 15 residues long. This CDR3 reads CAISERIGGGETQYF. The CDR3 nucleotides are TGTGCCATCAGTGAGAGGATAGGGGGTGGAGAGACCCAGTACTTC.

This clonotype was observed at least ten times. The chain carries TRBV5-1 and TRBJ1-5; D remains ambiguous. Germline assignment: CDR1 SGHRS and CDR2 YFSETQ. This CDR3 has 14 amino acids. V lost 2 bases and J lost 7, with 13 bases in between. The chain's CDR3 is CASSLDGVRQPQHF. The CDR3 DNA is TGCGCCAGCAGCTTAGATGGGGTACGCCAGCCCCAGCATTTT.

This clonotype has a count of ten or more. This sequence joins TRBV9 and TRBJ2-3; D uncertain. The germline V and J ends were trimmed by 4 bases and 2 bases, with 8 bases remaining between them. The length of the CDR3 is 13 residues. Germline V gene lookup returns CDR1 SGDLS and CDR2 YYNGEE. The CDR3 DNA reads TGTGCCAGCAGCCCCCCACCCACAGATACGCAGTATTTT. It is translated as CASSPPPTDTQYF.

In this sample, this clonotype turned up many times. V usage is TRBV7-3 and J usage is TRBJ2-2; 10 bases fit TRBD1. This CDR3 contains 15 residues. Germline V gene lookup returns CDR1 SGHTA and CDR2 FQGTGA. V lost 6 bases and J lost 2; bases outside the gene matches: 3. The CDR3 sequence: CASSRTGGNTGELFF. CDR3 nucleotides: TGTGCCAGCAGTCGGACAGGGGGAAACACCGGGGAGCTGTTTTTT.

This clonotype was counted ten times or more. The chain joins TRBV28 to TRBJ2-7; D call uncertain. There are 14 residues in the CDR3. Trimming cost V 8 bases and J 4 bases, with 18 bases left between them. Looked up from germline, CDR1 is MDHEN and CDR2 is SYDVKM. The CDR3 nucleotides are TGTGCCAGCGCCCCCCCTGGGTTTGGTTACGAGCAGTACTTC. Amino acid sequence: CASAPPGFGYEQYF.

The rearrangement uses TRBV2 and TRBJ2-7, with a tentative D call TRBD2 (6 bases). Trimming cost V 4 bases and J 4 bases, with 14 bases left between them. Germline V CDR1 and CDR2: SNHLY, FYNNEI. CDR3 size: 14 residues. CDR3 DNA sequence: TGTGCCAGCAGTGGCGGGATTGGGGGGTACGAGCAGTACTTC. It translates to CASSGGIGGYEQYF.

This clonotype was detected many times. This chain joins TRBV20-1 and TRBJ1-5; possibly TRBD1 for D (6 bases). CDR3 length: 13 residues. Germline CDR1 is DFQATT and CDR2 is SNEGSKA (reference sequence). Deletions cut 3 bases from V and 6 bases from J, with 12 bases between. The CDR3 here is CSASQGLGQPQHF. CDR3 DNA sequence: TGCAGTGCTAGCCAGGGGCTAGGTCAGCCCCAGCATTTT.

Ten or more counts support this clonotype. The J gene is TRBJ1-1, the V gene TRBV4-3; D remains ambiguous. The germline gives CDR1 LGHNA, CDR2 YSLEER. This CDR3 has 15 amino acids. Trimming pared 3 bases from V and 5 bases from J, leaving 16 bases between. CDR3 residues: CASSHIPWGKTEAFF. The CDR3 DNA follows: TGCGCCAGCAGCCATATCCCCTGGGGAAAAACTGAAGCTTTCTTT.

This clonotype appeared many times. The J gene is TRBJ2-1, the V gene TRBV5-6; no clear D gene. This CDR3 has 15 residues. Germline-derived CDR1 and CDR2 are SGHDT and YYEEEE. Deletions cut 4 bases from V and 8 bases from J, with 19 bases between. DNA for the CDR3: TGTGCCAGCAGCGGGCCGCCAGACGGTCTCTATGAGCAGTTCTTC. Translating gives CASSGPPDGLYEQFF.

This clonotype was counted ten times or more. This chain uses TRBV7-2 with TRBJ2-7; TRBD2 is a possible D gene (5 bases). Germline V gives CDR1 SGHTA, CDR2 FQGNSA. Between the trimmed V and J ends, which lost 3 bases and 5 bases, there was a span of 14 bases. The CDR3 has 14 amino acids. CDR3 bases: TGTGCCAGCAGCTTCGGACTTGCCTGGGACGAGCAGTACTTC. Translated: CASSFGLAWDEQYF.

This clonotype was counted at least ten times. As DNA, the CDR3 is TGCAGTGCTGCAGACAGGGGGTTTTTCGCCAAAAACATTCAGTACTTC. It is translated as CSAADRGFFAKNIQYF. This sequence joins TRBV20-1 and TRBJ2-4; 9 bases fit TRBD1. This CDR3 contains 16 residues. The J segment lost 1 base and the V segment lost 5 bases, leaving 9 bases of the junction unmatched. Per the germline V gene, CDR1 is DFQATT and CDR2 is SNEGSKA (reference sequence).

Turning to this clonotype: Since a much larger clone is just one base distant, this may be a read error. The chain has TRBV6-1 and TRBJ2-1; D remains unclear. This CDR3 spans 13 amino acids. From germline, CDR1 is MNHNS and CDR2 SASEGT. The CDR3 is CASSAPERYERFF. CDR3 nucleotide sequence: TGTGCCAGCAGTGCCCCTGAGCGATATGAGCGGTTCTTC.